The 28 T cell receptor beta chains below all came from one sample that was sequenced in a study of T-cell memory formation after mild COVID-19. TCRdb called the 5' RACE reads again in MiXCR, with one record for every CDR3 protein. This table has roughly 120,000 distinct CDR3 sequences, 20% to 25% appearing once. The sequenced material came from PBMCs or a T cell subset sorted from them (not recorded which). The receptors stem from a man aged 18 to 29 who had mild COVID-19 (a few samples of this study predate the infection). Cell type and time point are not known.

This chain uses TRBV27 with TRBJ2-5; D may be TRBD1 or TRBD2 (6 bases each). Germline values: CDR1 MNHEY, CDR2 SMNVEV (reference sequence). The V end was cut by 4 bases, the J end by 5 bases, with 14 bases between. The CDR3 spans 14 residues. The CDR3 sequence is CASSSPRGGETQYF. The CDR3, as DNA: TGTGCCAGCAGTTCCCCCAGGGGAGGCGAGACCCAGTACTTC.

This chain uses TRBV7-9 with TRBJ2-3, with 8 positions matching TRBD2. The V and J ends lost 0 bases and 1 base, in that order; junction bases with no gene match: 0. The germline V gene encodes CDR1 SEHNR and CDR2 FQNEAQ (reference sequence). The length of the CDR3 is 15 residues. The chain's CDR3 is CASSLAAGGTDTQYF. CDR3 in DNA: TGTGCCAGCAGCTTAGCAGCGGGGGGCACAGATACGCAGTATTTT.

The chain uses TRBV12-3 or TRBV12-4 and TRBJ1-1; D uncertain. The CDR3 extends over 12 amino acids. V shed 6 bases and J shed 1 base, with 6 bases lying between them. CDR3 residues: CASRRWNTEAFF. The CDR3 coding sequence is TGTGCCAGCAGAAGATGGAACACTGAAGCTTTCTTT.

The chain couples TRBV5-5 to TRBJ1-5; 7 bases are shared with TRBD1. This CDR3 is 18 amino acids long. Germline V gene sequence: CDR1 SGHKS, CDR2 YYEKEE (reference sequence). J gave up 7 bases and V 3 bases, and 19 bases lay outside the gene matches. CDR3 coding DNA: TGTGCCAGCAGCTCCCAGGCGACAGCAGCCAGGGGGTTGCAGCCCCAGCATTTT. As protein: CASSSQATAARGLQPQHF.

Only a few counts were recorded for this clonotype. This rearrangement joins TRBV12-3 or TRBV12-4 to TRBJ1-1; D gene uncertain. This CDR3 has 15 residues. V was cut by 6 bases and J by 1 base, with 15 bases left in between. The CDR3 spells CASSTPYVRNTEAFF. The DNA of the CDR3 is TGTGCCAGCAGCACCCCATACGTTAGGAACACTGAAGCTTTCTTT.

In this sample, this clonotype turned up a few times. This rearrangement joins TRBV28 to TRBJ1-1; D remains ambiguous. Germline V lookup: CDR1 MDHEN, CDR2 SYDVKM. This CDR3 is 14 amino acids long. V was clipped by 5 bases and J by 1 base, with 11 bases between them. CDR3: CASSLFSGNTEAFF. The CDR3 bases are TGTGCCAGCAGTCTCTTTTCGGGGAACACTGAAGCTTTCTTT. The entire variable domain, with the rest obtained from reference TRBV28 and TRBJ1-1, is as follows: DVKVTQSSRYLVKRTGEKVFLECVQDMDHENMFWYRQDPGLGLRLIYFSYDVKMKEKGDIPEGYSVSREKKERFSLILESASTNQTSMYLCASSLFSGNTEAFFGQGTRLTVV.

The genes are TRBV19 and TRBJ2-7; 9 bases agree with TRBD1. Trimming at V came to 5 bases and at J to 2 bases, leaving 10 bases not matched to a gene. The CDR3 length is 16 residues. Per germline, CDR1 LNHDA and CDR2 SQIVND (reference sequence). The CDR3 protein is CASSPFGTGSTYEQYF. The CDR3 DNA reads as TGTGCCAGTAGTCCTTTCGGGACAGGGAGTACCTACGAGCAGTACTTC.

This clonotype was observed a few times. The rearrangement links TRBV29-1 to TRBJ1-2; D is ambiguous. V dropped 5 bases and J dropped 4 bases, with 11 bases sitting between them. This CDR3 comprises 12 residues. Looked up from germline, CDR1 is SQVTM and CDR2 is ANQGSEA. CDR3 sequence (DNA): TGCAGCGTTTGGACCCTTGGCTATGGCTACACCTTC. Translated: CSVWTLGYGYTF. The whole variable domain, filled in from reference TRBV29-1 and TRBJ1-2, reads SAVISQKPSRDICQRGTSLTIQCQVDSQVTMMFWYRQQPGQSLTLIATANQGSEATYESGFVIDKFPISRPNLTFSTLTVSNMSPEDSSIYLCSVWTLGYGYTFGSGTRLTVV.

This rearrangement joins TRBV27 to TRBJ1-2, with 9 bases lining up with TRBD1. CDR3 length: 14 amino acids. Germline CDR1 MNHEY, CDR2 SMNVEV (reference sequence). V lost 6 bases to trimming and J lost 5 bases; unmatched junction nucleotides: 7. In DNA form, the CDR3 reads TGTGCCAGCAGAGTTACAGGGGGCTCATATGGCTACACCTTC. It codes for CASRVTGGSYGYTF.

This clonotype has a handful of counts. This chain links TRBV20-1 with TRBJ1-5, with D perhaps TRBD1 (6 bases). The CDR3 contains 13 residues. The V and J ends lost 3 bases and 3 bases respectively, with 9 bases between them. Germline CDR1 is DFQATT and CDR2 is SNEGSKA (reference sequence). The CDR3 DNA reads as TGCAGTGCTAGGGACAGACTCAATCAGCCCCAGCATTTT. Its translation is CSARDRLNQPQHF.

This clonotype occurred a few times. The chain employs TRBV20-1 and TRBJ2-1; D uncertain. Trimming stripped 3 bases from V and 0 bases from J, with 9 bases between. Germline CDR1 DFQATT, CDR2 SNEGSKA (reference sequence). The CDR3 totals 14 residues. Here the CDR3 reads CSARPESSYNEQFF. The CDR3, as DNA: TGCAGTGCTAGGCCGGAAAGCTCCTACAATGAGCAGTTCTTC.

The sample holds a few counts of this clonotype. V usage is TRBV10-3 and J usage is TRBJ2-1, with 11 bases aligning to TRBD1. The V gene end was trimmed by 5 bases and the J gene end by 6 bases; junction bases not matched to a gene: 9. The CDR3 length is 16 residues. Per germline, CDR1 ENHRY and CDR2 SYGVKD. Here the CDR3 DNA reads TGTGCCATCAGTTTTGGCGGGACAGGGGGGGGCAATGAGCAGTTCTTC. It yields the protein CAISFGGTGGGNEQFF.

This clonotype has a handful of counts. The V call is TRBV12-3 or TRBV12-4, the J call TRBJ1-1, with 10 bases matching TRBD1. J lost 4 bases, V lost 6 bases, and 8 bases had no gene match. CDR3 length: 15 amino acids. CDR3 protein: CASRAGGTGATEAFF. The CDR3 DNA reads TGTGCCAGCAGAGCAGGGGGGACAGGGGCCACTGAAGCTTTCTTT.

J is TRBJ2-3 and V is TRBV4-1; 14 bases agree with TRBD2. The CDR3 runs 16 residues. V shed 4 bases, J shed 4 bases, and the junction held 4 bases outside the gene matches. Germline V gives CDR1 MGHRA, CDR2 YSYEKL. The CDR3 here is CASSRSGLAGADTQYF. CDR3 in DNA: TGCGCCAGCAGCCGGTCGGGACTAGCGGGGGCAGATACGCAGTATTTT.

The chain joins TRBV7-6 to TRBJ2-7; 9 positions agree with TRBD2. In germline, CDR1 is SGHVS, CDR2 FNYEAQ. Unmatched junction bases numbered 5, after V lost 3 bases and J lost 5 bases. The CDR3 covers 14 residues. CDR3 nucleotides: TGTGCCAGCAGCTTCTTCAGCGGGGGGAACGAGCAGTACTTC. This translates into CASSFFSGGNEQYF.

The sample holds a few counts of this clonotype. The rearrangement uses TRBV7-2 and TRBJ1-1; the D is unclear. CDR1 SGHTA and CDR2 FQGNSA come from the germline V gene. This CDR3 comprises 15 residues. Trimming removed 1 base from V and 2 bases from J, with 11 bases in between. The CDR3 here is CASSLVARVNTEAFF. CDR3 DNA: TGTGCCAGCAGCTTAGTTGCCAGAGTAAACACTGAAGCTTTCTTT.

This clonotype was detected only a few times. The chain combines TRBV7-6 with TRBJ1-2; 11 nucleotides line up with TRBD1. This CDR3 spans 14 amino acids. CDR1 SGHVS and CDR2 FNYEAQ come from the germline V gene. The trim removed 5 bases at V and 6 bases at J, leaving 5 bases unmatched. The DNA of the CDR3 is TGTGCCAGCAGCGTAGGACAGGGGGCGAATGGCTACACCTTC. As protein: CASSVGQGANGYTF.

This clonotype was found a few times. The CDR3 reads CASSSGAVNEQFF. CDR3 in DNA: TGTGCCAGCAGCTCCGGAGCCGTTAATGAGCAGTTCTTC. The rearrangement links TRBV7-3 to TRBJ2-1; D gene ambiguous. CDR1 SGHTA and CDR2 FQGTGA come from the germline V gene. Trimming removed 4 bases at V and 7 bases at J, with 11 bases between. The CDR3 is 13 residues long.

In its sample, this clonotype was seen a few times. The gene calls are TRBV7-8 and TRBJ2-7; TRBD1 agrees at 8 bases. After removal of 5 bases from V and 0 bases from J, the junction contained 6 bases not matched to a gene. Germline assignment: CDR1 SGHVS and CDR2 FQNEAQ. The CDR3 is 15 amino acids. CDR3 sequence: CASSRGQDSSYEQYF. The DNA for the CDR3 is TGTGCCAGCAGCCGGGGACAGGATAGCTCCTACGAGCAGTACTTC.

The chain recombines TRBV11-2 with TRBJ2-2; D is uncertain. The V gene lost 7 bases and the J gene lost 6 bases, with 6 bases spanning the gap. The CDR3 consists of 11 residues. Germline V gene data show CDR1 as SGHAT and CDR2 as FQNNGV. CDR3 DNA: TGTGCCAGCAACGGTGCCGGGGAGCTGTTTTTT. Translated: CASNGAGELFF.

This clonotype occurred many times. The chain combines TRBV4-1 with TRBJ1-3; D is unresolved. CDR1 is MGHRA, CDR2 YSYEKL, per germline. The CDR3 spans 15 residues. V gave up 2 bases and J gave up 0 bases, with 8 bases separating them. CDR3 in amino acids: CASSQPSDSGNTIYF. Here the CDR3 DNA reads TGCGCCAGCAGCCAACCGTCCGACTCTGGAAACACCATATATTTT.

This clonotype has only one observation. The rearrangement links TRBV7-2 to TRBJ1-2; 7 bases fit TRBD1. The CDR3 contains 14 residues. Trimming removed 4 bases from V and 3 bases from J; junction bases left unmatched: 5. From germline, CDR1 is SGHTA and CDR2 FQGNSA. The CDR3 DNA reads as TGTGCCAGCAGCTACCCCGGGACAGACTATGGCTACACCTTC. Its protein is CASSYPGTDYGYTF.

This clonotype was observed a few times. The chain uses TRBV9 and TRBJ1-6, with 9 bases identical to TRBD1. This CDR3 region has 15 residues. Per germline, CDR1 SGDLS and CDR2 YYNGEE. Losses at the gene ends were 0 bases for V and 6 bases for J; bases not matched to a gene: 1. Written as DNA, the CDR3 is TGTGCCAGCAGCGTAGGGGACAGGGCTAATTCACCCCTCCACTTT. Protein product: CASSVGDRANSPLHF.

This clonotype showed up just a few times. The V gene is TRBV4-1, the J gene TRBJ2-1, with TRBD2 identical over 7 bases. This CDR3 comprises 15 residues. Per germline, CDR1 MGHRA and CDR2 YSYEKL. The J segment lost 1 base and the V segment lost 4 bases, leaving 4 bases of the junction unmatched. The CDR3, as DNA: TGCGCCAGCAGCCCCCGGGGGGAATCCTACAATGAGCAGTTCTTC. This translates into CASSPRGESYNEQFF.

The chain couples TRBV7-9 to TRBJ2-7; D is unclear. This CDR3 region has 11 residues. Germline-derived CDR1 and CDR2 are SEHNR and FQNEAQ (reference sequence). V lost 11 bases, J lost 5 bases, and 13 bases lay in between. The CDR3: CAHFPVNEQYV. The CDR3 bases are TGTGCCCATTTCCCTGTCAACGAGCAGTACGTC.

This sequence joins TRBV4-1 and TRBJ1-1; D possibly corresponds to TRBD1 (5 bases). From germline, CDR1 is MGHRA and CDR2 YSYEKL. The V end lost 3 bases, the J end lost 2 bases, and 13 bases lay between the germline ends. CDR3 length: 15 residues. This CDR3 reads CASSQVPTGNTEAFF. The CDR3, as DNA: TGCGCCAGCAGCCAGGTACCAACAGGTAACACTGAAGCTTTCTTT.

A few counts support this clonotype. V gene TRBV12-5 combines with J gene TRBJ2-4, with 8 bases that match TRBD1. Germline lookup yields CDR1 LGHNT and CDR2 FRNRAP. This CDR3 has 16 amino acids. J gave up 1 base and V 5 bases, and 7 bases lay outside the gene matches. The CDR3 spells CASGIAGGIAKNIQYF. The CDR3 coding sequence is TGTGCTAGTGGTATCGCAGGGGGCATCGCCAAAAACATTCAGTACTTC.

The rearrangement joins TRBV7-2 to TRBJ2-2; 8 nucleotides match TRBD2. The V gene's germline CDR1 is SGHTA and CDR2 FQGNSA. This CDR3 spans 16 amino acids. Trimming at V came to 4 bases and at J to 4 bases, leaving 8 bases not matched to a gene. The CDR3 DNA follows: TGTGCCAGCAGCTCCACCCCGGGACTAGGCACCGGGGAGCTGTTTTTT. Encoded protein: CASSSTPGLGTGELFF. The full variable domain, with the rest looked up from reference TRBV7-2 and TRBJ2-2, is GAGVSQSPSNKVTEKGKDVELRCDPISGHTALYWYRQSLGQGLEFLIYFQGNSAPDKSGLPSDRFSAERTGGSVSTLTIQRTQQEDSAVYLCASSSTPGLGTGELFFGEGSRLTVL.